This T cell receptor beta chain was retrieved from a study of T cells after yellow fever vaccination. CDR1 SEHNR and CDR2 FQNEAQ come from the germline V gene (reference sequence). The CDR3 length is 16 residues. The ends lost 5 bases at V and 3 bases at J; junction bases unmatched: 12. Template switching with 5'RACE generated the TCR cDNA and added a universal primer site and UMIs. TCRdb reprocessed the 5' RACE reads with MiXCR, giving one entry per CDR3 protein. The sample consists of about 340,000 distinct CDR3 sequences, approximately 4% of them appearing once. Sequenced material: PBMCs, taken 5 days after the yellow fever booster vaccination. The sequence derives from a man between 18 and 29 years old who received the YFV17D yellow fever vaccine. The genes are TRBV7-9 and TRBJ2-5; 7 bases agree with TRBD1. The CDR3 loop reads CASSPSSGTVEETQYF. The CDR3 region has the DNA TGTGCCAGCAGCCCCTCGTCCGGGACAGTAGAAGAGACCCAGTACTTC.